This T cell receptor beta chain was recorded in a study of identical twins. MiXCR was run by TCRdb on the 5' RACE reads, yielding one entry per CDR3 protein. The top ten clones hold around 1.6% of a sample with about 920,000 distinct CDR3 sequences, 9% to 15% of them seen once. This clonotype was picked up many times. The CDR3 length is 15 residues. Germline V gene data show CDR1 as LGHDT and CDR2 as YNNKEL (reference sequence). Germline trimming cut 5 bases from V and 2 bases from J; bases unmatched to any gene: 5. In addition, the sample was reused for a study of yellow fever vaccine responses in identical twins.

The specimen sequenced was PBMCs. V gene TRBV3-1 combines with J gene TRBJ2-7; TRBD1 matches at 11 bases. This clonotype originated in a woman younger than 35 in good health. Here the CDR3 reads CASSSPGQGAYEQYF. For the CDR3, the DNA is TGTGCCAGCAGCTCTCCGGGACAGGGGGCCTACGAGCAGTACTTC.